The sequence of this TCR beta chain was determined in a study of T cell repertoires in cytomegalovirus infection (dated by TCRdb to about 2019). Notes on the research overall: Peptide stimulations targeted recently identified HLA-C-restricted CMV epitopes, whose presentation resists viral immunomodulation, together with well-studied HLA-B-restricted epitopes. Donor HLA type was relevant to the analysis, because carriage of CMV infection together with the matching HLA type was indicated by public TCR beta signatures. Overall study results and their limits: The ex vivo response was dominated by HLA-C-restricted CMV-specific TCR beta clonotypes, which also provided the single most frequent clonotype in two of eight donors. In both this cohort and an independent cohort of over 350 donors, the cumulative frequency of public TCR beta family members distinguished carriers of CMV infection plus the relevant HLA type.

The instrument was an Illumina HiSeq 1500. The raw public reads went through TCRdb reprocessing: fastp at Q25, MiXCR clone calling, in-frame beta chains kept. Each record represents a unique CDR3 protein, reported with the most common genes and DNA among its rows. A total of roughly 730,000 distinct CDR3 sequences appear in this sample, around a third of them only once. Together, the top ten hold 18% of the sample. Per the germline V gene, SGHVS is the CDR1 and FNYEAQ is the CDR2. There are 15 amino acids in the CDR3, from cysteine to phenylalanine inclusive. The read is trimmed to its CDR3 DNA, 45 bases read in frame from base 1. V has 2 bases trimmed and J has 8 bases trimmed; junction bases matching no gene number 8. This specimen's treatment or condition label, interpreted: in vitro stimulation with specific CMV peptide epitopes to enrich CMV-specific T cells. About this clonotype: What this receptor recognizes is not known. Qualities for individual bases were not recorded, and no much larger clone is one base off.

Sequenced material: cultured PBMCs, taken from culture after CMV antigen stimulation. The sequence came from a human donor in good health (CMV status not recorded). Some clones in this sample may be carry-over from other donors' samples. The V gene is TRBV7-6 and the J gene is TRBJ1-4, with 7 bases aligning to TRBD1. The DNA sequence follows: TGTGCCAGCAGCTTACCCCACGGGACAGAGGAAAAACTGTTTTTT. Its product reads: CASSLPHGTEEKLFF.